The 26 T cell receptor beta chains in this list originate from one sample, sequenced in a study of T cells after posttransplantation cyclophosphamide. Sequencing used immunoSEQ multiplex PCR; TCRdb keeps in-frame clones, though not all of them. The table lists tens of thousands of clones, with no singletons. The sample consisted of PBMCs. Source of these receptors: a man aged 40-49 years in good health, CMV-negative, and a related stem cell transplant donor.

V gene TRBV28 combines with J gene TRBJ2-5, with D maybe TRBD1 (8 bases). The CDR3 loop spans 15 amino acids. V was shortened by 5 bases and J by 4 bases, with 17 bases between the two germline ends. CDR1 MDHEN and CDR2 SYDVKM come from the germline V gene. CDR3 region: CASSPGQGLRETQYF. The CDR3 nucleotides are TGTGCCAGCAGTCCCGGACAGGGACTAAGAGAGACCCAGTACTTC. The entire variable domain, with the rest obtained from reference TRBV28 and TRBJ2-5, is as follows: DVKVTQSSRYLVKRTGEKVFLECVQDMDHENMFWYRQDPGLGLRLIYFSYDVKMKEKGDIPEGYSVSREKKERFSLILESASTNQTSMYLCASSPGQGLRETQYFGPGTRLLVL.

The table lists this clone with many counts. V gene TRBV5-6 combines with J gene TRBJ2-2; D is possibly TRBD1 (5 bases). V was clipped by 3 bases and J by 7 bases, with 10 bases between them. The germline V gene encodes CDR1 SGHDT and CDR2 YYEEEE. This CDR3 spans 13 amino acids. CDR3: CASSSGYIGELFF. The CDR3 DNA is TGTGCCAGCAGCTCAGGGTACATCGGGGAGCTGTTTTTT.

This clone was seen many times. V gene TRBV9 combines with J gene TRBJ2-3, with a tentative D call TRBD2 (6 bases). CDR3 size: 14 residues. Trimming stripped 5 bases from V and 0 bases from J, with 10 bases between. Germline V gene lookup returns CDR1 SGDLS and CDR2 YYNGEE. As DNA, the CDR3 is TGTGCCAGCAGTGGCGGGACGAGCACAGATACGCAGTATTTT. Translation: CASSGGTSTDTQYF.

This clone was seen repeatedly, ten times or more. The chain carries TRBV5-4 and TRBJ1-5; 8 nucleotides align to TRBD1. Germline V lookup: CDR1 SGHNT, CDR2 YYREEE (reference sequence). Losses at the gene ends were 4 bases for V and 7 bases for J; bases not matched to a gene: 7. The CDR3 is 14 residues long. In DNA, the CDR3 is TGTGCCAGCAGCCCGGACAGGGATAGCCAGCCCCAGCATTTT. This translates into CASSPDRDSQPQHF.

The sample holds many counts of this clone. This sequence joins TRBV6-5 and TRBJ2-1; 7 nucleotides line up with TRBD2. V gave up 8 bases and J gave up 4 bases; unmatched junction bases: 8. In germline, CDR1 is MNHEY, CDR2 SVGAGI. The CDR3 spans 14 residues. The CDR3 loop is CASGKGRAYNEQFF. CDR3 nucleotide sequence: TGTGCCAGCGGAAAGGGGAGGGCTTACAATGAGCAGTTCTTC.

This clone was recorded many times. The chain carries TRBV30 and TRBJ1-2, with 7 bases aligning to TRBD1. The CDR3 has 13 amino acids. Germline lookup yields CDR1 GTSNPN and CDR2 SVGIG (reference sequence). J was trimmed by 4 bases and V by 2 bases; bases with no gene match: 4. CDR3 protein: CAWSLGGSYGYTF. As DNA, the CDR3 is TGTGCCTGGAGTCTAGGGGGCAGCTATGGCTACACCTTC. Full variable domain (remainder filled in from reference TRBV30 and TRBJ1-2): SQTIHQWPATLVQPVGSPLSLECTVEGTSNPNLYWYRQAAGRGLQLLFYSVGIGQISSEVPQNLSASRPQDRQFILSSKKLLLSDSGFYLCAWSLGGSYGYTFGSGTRLTVV.

This clone showed up many times. The V call is TRBV4-3, the J call TRBJ2-1; TRBD2 matches 11 bases. The CDR3 contains 16 residues. Germline V lookup: CDR1 LGHNA, CDR2 YSLEER. The V gene end was trimmed by 3 bases and the J gene end by 2 bases; junction bases not matched to a gene: 3. CDR3 loop: CASSQPTSGAYNEQFF. DNA for the CDR3: TGCGCCAGCAGCCAGCCGACTAGCGGGGCCTACAATGAGCAGTTCTTC.

This clone was detected ten times or more. V is TRBV7-9 and J is TRBJ1-4, with 9 bases matching TRBD1. Germline CDR1 SEHNR, CDR2 FQNEAQ (reference sequence). The CDR3 has 17 amino acids. J was trimmed by 3 bases and V by 2 bases; bases with no gene match: 7. The CDR3 here is CASSLHRGLRANEKLFF. CDR3 DNA sequence: TGTGCCAGCAGCTTACACAGGGGGCTTCGAGCTAATGAAAAACTGTTTTTT.

The genes are TRBV28 and TRBJ2-3; 11 bases agree with TRBD2. The trim removed 8 bases at V and 6 bases at J, leaving 13 bases unmatched. Germline CDR1 is MDHEN and CDR2 is SYDVKM. The CDR3 contains 16 residues. CDR3: CASRQFTSGRMDTQYF. In DNA form, the CDR3 reads TGTGCCAGCCGTCAATTTACTAGCGGGAGAATGGATACGCAGTATTTT.

This clone has a count of ten or more. The rearrangement uses TRBV19 and TRBJ2-3, with 10 bases aligning to TRBD2. The germline V gene has CDR1 LNHDA and CDR2 SQIVND (reference sequence). J was trimmed by 3 bases and V by 5 bases; bases with no gene match: 2. CDR3 size: 14 residues. The CDR3: CASSYSGRTDTQYF. CDR3 nucleotide sequence: TGTGCCAGTAGTTATAGCGGGAGGACAGATACGCAGTATTTT. The full variable domain, its missing parts supplied by reference TRBV19 and TRBJ2-3, is DGGITQSPKYLFRKEGQNVTLSCEQNLNHDAMYWYRQDPGQGLRLIYYSQIVNDFQKGDIAEGYSVSREKKESFPLTVTSAQKNPTAFYLCASSYSGRTDTQYFGPGTRLTVL.

This clone was observed at least ten times. The genes are TRBV7-9 and TRBJ2-1; 11 positions match TRBD2. Germline loops: CDR1 SEHNR, CDR2 FQNEAQ (reference sequence). J lost 5 bases, V lost 1 base, and 7 bases had no gene match. CDR3 size: 17 residues. In DNA, the CDR3 is TGTGCCAGCAGCTTAGTCTATGGGACTAGCGGTGACAATGAGCAGTTCTTC. Translation: CASSLVYGTSGDNEQFF.

This clone has ten or more counts. CDR3 sequence reads: CASSLLRTGELFF. CDR3 in DNA: TGTGCCAGCAGTTTACTGCGTACCGGGGAGCTGTTTTTT. The rearrangement joins TRBV28 to TRBJ2-2; no reliable D call. The V gene lost 2 bases and the J gene lost 5 bases, with 6 bases spanning the gap. Germline assignment: CDR1 MDHEN and CDR2 SYDVKM. The CDR3 runs to 13 residues.

This clone showed up many times. Written as DNA, the CDR3 is TGTGCCAGCAGCTTTCACGGCGGGGAGGTCCCTTACGAGCAGTACTTC. It specifies CASSFHGGEVPYEQYF. This chain uses TRBV11-2 with TRBJ2-7; D is possibly TRBD2 (6 bases). Trimming left V 3 bases short and J 4 bases short, with 19 bases between. This CDR3 comprises 16 residues. Germline V lookup: CDR1 SGHAT, CDR2 FQNNGV.

There are many counts of this clone. The chain joins TRBV14 to TRBJ2-5, with TRBD2 as a possible D gene (6 bases). The CDR3 runs to 15 residues. V lost 1 base to trimming and J lost 5 bases, with 14 bases between them. From germline, CDR1 is SGHDN and CDR2 FVKESK. For the CDR3, the DNA is TGTGCCAGCAGCCAAGGAGGACATGGAGGGGAGACCCAGTACTTC. Translating it yields CASSQGGHGGETQYF.

This clone was counted ten times or more. J is TRBJ2-1 and V is TRBV4-3; D unclear. V lost 0 bases and J 6 bases, leaving 12 bases between the germline ends. Germline assignment: CDR1 LGHNA and CDR2 YSLEER. The CDR3 consists of 15 residues. For the CDR3, the DNA is TGCGCCAGCAGCCAAGATTCCAGGTTGAGCAATGAGCAGTTCTTC. Encoded protein: CASSQDSRLSNEQFF.

This clone was found many times. This sequence joins TRBV7-9 and TRBJ2-7, with 11 bases fitting TRBD2. J lost 5 bases, V lost 11 bases, and 14 bases had no gene match. Germline lookup yields CDR1 SEHNR and CDR2 FQNEAQ (reference sequence). This CDR3 region has 15 residues. The CDR3 sequence: CADDGLAGGSDEQYF. CDR3 DNA sequence: TGTGCCGACGACGGGCTAGCGGGAGGATCCGACGAGCAGTACTTC. The full variable domain, with the rest looked up from reference TRBV7-9 and TRBJ2-7, is DTGVSQNPRHKITKRGQNVTFRCDPISEHNRLYWYRQTLGQGPEFLTYFQNEAQLEKSRLLSDRFSAERPKGSFSTLEIQRTEQGDSAMYLCADDGLAGGSDEQYFGPGTRLTVT.

This chain connects TRBV27 to TRBJ2-1; 11 nucleotides line up with TRBD2. The germline gives CDR1 MNHEY, CDR2 SMNVEV (reference sequence). The CDR3 runs 16 residues. Unmatched junction bases numbered 7, after V lost 5 bases and J lost 4 bases. CDR3 amino acids: CASSPPLAGVYNEQFF. The CDR3 DNA reads as TGTGCCAGCAGTCCGCCACTAGCGGGGGTATACAATGAGCAGTTCTTC.

This clone was counted at least ten times. Written as DNA, the CDR3 is TGTGCCAGCGGAGAACAGGGGAGGTACGAGCAGTACTTC. This gives the protein CASGEQGRYEQYF. The chain carries TRBV28 and TRBJ2-7, with a weak D call TRBD1 (7 bases). The V end was cut by 8 bases, the J end by 4 bases, with 15 bases between. The germline gives CDR1 MDHEN, CDR2 SYDVKM. The CDR3 has 13 residues.

This clone was picked up many times. J is TRBJ2-7 and V is TRBV2, with 7 bases that match TRBD2. The CDR3 spans 14 residues. J was trimmed by 3 bases and V by 6 bases; bases with no gene match: 8. The germline gives CDR1 SNHLY, CDR2 FYNNEI. The CDR3 is CASSESGRHYEQYF. The CDR3 DNA is TGTGCCAGCAGCGAATCCGGGAGGCACTACGAGCAGTACTTC.

This clone came up many times. J is TRBJ2-7 and V is TRBV19, with D perhaps TRBD2 (6 bases). CDR1 is LNHDA and CDR2 is SQIVND in the germline V gene (reference sequence). V gave up 3 bases and J gave up 3 bases, with 15 bases separating them. This CDR3 is 15 amino acids long. The CDR3 spells CASSIFGDGGYEQYF. The CDR3 nucleotides read TGTGCCAGTAGTATTTTCGGGGACGGGGGCTACGAGCAGTACTTC.

This clone has at least ten counts. The chain couples TRBV30 to TRBJ2-1; 7 bases are a match to TRBD2. Germline-derived CDR1 and CDR2 are GTSNPN and SVGIG (reference sequence). With 6 bases clipped from V and 5 bases from J, the junction kept 10 bases outside the gene matches. The CDR3 length is 14 residues. The CDR3 spells CACNVVGGNNEQFF. The CDR3 coding sequence is TGTGCCTGTAATGTTGTGGGAGGGAACAATGAGCAGTTCTTC.

Ten or more counts support this clone. The V gene is TRBV27, the J gene TRBJ1-2, with 7 bases identical to TRBD1. The germline V gene encodes CDR1 MNHEY and CDR2 SMNVEV (reference sequence). The ends lost 4 bases at V and 7 bases at J; junction bases unmatched: 6. The CDR3 consists of 13 residues. DNA of the CDR3: TGTGCCAGCAGTTATCGACAGGGAAGTGGCTACACCTTC. Translation: CASSYRQGSGYTF.

In this sample, this clone turned up many times. This chain connects TRBV6-5 to TRBJ1-2; possibly TRBD1 for D (5 bases). CDR1 MNHEY and CDR2 SVGAGI come from the germline V gene. This CDR3 has 14 amino acids. The V and J ends lost 7 bases and 1 base respectively, with 13 bases between them. In DNA, the CDR3 is TGTGCCAGCATGCCCCGGGGGTATAACTATGGCTACACCTTC. Its protein product is CASMPRGYNYGYTF.

This clone was detected many times. The DNA of the CDR3 is TGTGCCAGCAGCCGACAGGACAGGGTGAATGGCTACACCTTC. Protein: CASSRQDRVNGYTF. The genes are TRBV7-9 and TRBJ1-2; 8 bases map to TRBD1. Germline lookup yields CDR1 SEHNR and CDR2 FQNEAQ (reference sequence). This CDR3 contains 14 residues. The V gene end was trimmed by 5 bases and the J gene end by 6 bases; junction bases not matched to a gene: 8.

In this sample, this clone turned up many times. The V call is TRBV7-2, the J call TRBJ2-2; 9 nucleotides line up with TRBD2. The CDR3 is 16 residues long. J was trimmed by 6 bases and V by 3 bases; bases with no gene match: 8. Germline values: CDR1 SGHTA, CDR2 FQGNSA. CDR3 in DNA: TGTGCCAGCAGCTTCGGGGTAGCGGGAGTCCCCGGGGAGCTGTTTTTT. Its translation is CASSFGVAGVPGELFF.

This clone was counted many times. This chain links TRBV15 with TRBJ2-5; perhaps TRBD1 as D (6 bases). Germline V lookup: CDR1 LNHNV, CDR2 YYDKDF (reference sequence). Trimming cost V 8 bases and J 1 base, with 17 bases left between them. There are 15 residues in the CDR3. DNA of the CDR3: TGTGCCACCGGACACCCCAGGGGATCCCAAGAGACCCAGTACTTC. Amino acid sequence: CATGHPRGSQETQYF.